Below are 24 T cell receptor beta chains sequenced from a single sample in a study of beta chain features in type 1 diabetes. Isolated RNA was reverse transcribed in full, so expressed TCRB transcripts were sequenced. TCRdb's copy holds only in-frame clones and misses some; the assay was immunoSEQ multiplex PCR. Of 240,000 or so clones listed, 55% to 70% were seen once; the top ten hold around 0.05%. Sequencing was done on a sample of naive CD4+ T cells from blood. All receptors come from a man aged 25-40 years in good health.

The rearrangement joins TRBV11-2 to TRBJ2-1, with 11 bases identical to TRBD2. The CDR3 runs 16 residues. Trimming at V came to 4 bases and at J to 5 bases, leaving 7 bases not matched to a gene. Germline-derived CDR1 and CDR2 are SGHAT and FQNNGV. The CDR3 region has the DNA TGTGCCAGCAGCTCCCGGCGACTAGCGGGACACAATGAGCAGTTCTTC. Protein sequence: CASSSRRLAGHNEQFF.

This clone came up a few times. The sample contains more than one DNA sequence encoding this CDR3. The chain combines TRBV29-1 with TRBJ1-2, with D hard to call. This CDR3 is built from 9 residues. With 6 bases removed from V and 7 bases from J, the gap between germline ends came to 6 bases. Germline CDR1 SQVTM, CDR2 ANQGSEA. Here the CDR3 DNA reads TGCAGCGTGGACGGTGGCTACACCTTC. Its translation: CSVDGGYTF. Combining the CDR3 with reference TRBV29-1 and TRBJ1-2 gives the whole variable domain SAVISQKPSRDICQRGTSLTIQCQVDSQVTMMFWYRQQPGQSLTLIATANQGSEATYESGFVIDKFPISRPNLTFSTLTVSNMSPEDSSIYLCSVDGGYTFGSGTRLTVV.

The chain couples TRBV4-3 to TRBJ1-2; 7 bases are a match to TRBD1. Germline V CDR1 and CDR2: LGHNA, YSLEER. This CDR3 region has 19 residues. Unmatched junction bases numbered 14, after V lost 0 bases and J lost 1 base. CDR3 DNA: TGCGCCAGCAGCCAAGATAGGGCACGCGGGCAGGGGGATAACTATGGCTACACCTTC. Amino acids: CASSQDRARGQGDNYGYTF.

The gene calls are TRBV7-9 and TRBJ2-5, with D uncertain. There are 14 residues in the CDR3. Trimming removed 5 bases from V and 0 bases from J, with 10 bases in between. Germline V lookup: CDR1 SEHNR, CDR2 FQNEAQ (reference sequence). This chain's CDR3 is CASSRDVHQETQYF. CDR3 in DNA: TGTGCCAGCAGCCGCGACGTCCACCAAGAGACCCAGTACTTC.

V is TRBV9 and J is TRBJ2-3; no reliable D call. CDR1 is SGDLS, CDR2 YYNGEE, per germline. The length of the CDR3 is 17 residues. Trimming pared 0 bases from V and 0 bases from J, leaving 14 bases between. The CDR3 loop reads CASSVGLLPISTDTQYF. Here the CDR3 DNA reads TGTGCCAGCAGCGTAGGGTTATTACCAATTAGCACAGATACGCAGTATTTT.

A few counts support this clone. The V and J genes are TRBV2 and TRBJ1-6; possible D gene TRBD1, 6 bases. V lost 10 bases and J 7 bases, leaving 11 bases between the germline ends. In germline, CDR1 is SNHLY, CDR2 FYNNEI. The CDR3 has 12 residues. The CDR3 loop reads CATGQTNSPLHF. The CDR3 coding sequence is TGTGCCACAGGACAGACCAATTCACCCCTCCACTTT.

This clone was counted between two and nine times. The gene calls are TRBV29-1 and TRBJ1-2; 8 nucleotides agree with TRBD1. The CDR3 contains 13 residues. The germline V gene has CDR1 SQVTM and CDR2 ANQGSEA. With 8 bases clipped from V and 4 bases from J, the junction kept 9 bases outside the gene matches. CDR3 sequence: CSTNVGTGYGYTF. For the CDR3, the DNA is TGCAGCACAAACGTCGGGACAGGCTATGGCTACACCTTC.

This chain links TRBV5-1 with TRBJ2-7, with 8 nucleotides matching TRBD1. The junction had 8 bases not matched to a gene; V was cut back by 4 bases and J by 5 bases. Germline values: CDR1 SGHRS, CDR2 YFSETQ. The CDR3 covers 14 residues. The chain's CDR3 is CASSSGQGNDEQYF. The CDR3 DNA is TGCGCCAGCAGCAGCGGACAGGGTAACGACGAGCAGTACTTC.

This sequence joins TRBV9 and TRBJ1-2, with D unclear. The CDR3 length is 13 residues. V lost 0 bases, J lost 7 bases, and 10 bases lay in between. The germline V gene has CDR1 SGDLS and CDR2 YYNGEE. In DNA form, the CDR3 reads TGTGCCAGCAGCGTAGGAGGGAGTGGTGGCTACACCTTC. It encodes CASSVGGSGGYTF.

The chain links TRBV9 to TRBJ2-2; a weak D match, TRBD2 (5 bases). In germline, CDR1 is SGDLS, CDR2 YYNGEE. V shed 3 bases and J shed 4 bases, with 16 bases lying between them. The CDR3 consists of 16 residues. CDR3 sequence: CASSGNRAAGTGELFF. In nucleotides, the CDR3 is TGTGCCAGCAGCGGCAACCGGGCTGCGGGCACCGGGGAGCTGTTTTTT.

The chain links TRBV7-2 to TRBJ1-2; D may be TRBD1 (6 bases). The V gene's germline CDR1 is SGHTA and CDR2 FQGNSA. Trimming took off 5 bases at V and 6 bases at J, with 16 bases between the two ends. This CDR3 comprises 14 residues. The CDR3: CASSPTGRGDGYTF. In DNA, the CDR3 is TGTGCCAGCAGCCCAACGGGCAGGGGAGATGGCTACACCTTC. Using reference TRBV7-2 and TRBJ1-2 for the parts outside the CDR3, the full variable domain is GAGVSQSPSNKVTEKGKDVELRCDPISGHTALYWYRQSLGQGLEFLIYFQGNSAPDKSGLPSDRFSAERTGGSVSTLTIQRTQQEDSAVYLCASSPTGRGDGYTFGSGTRLTVV.

This clone came up once. J is TRBJ2-7 and V is TRBV4-1, with TRBD1 matching over 7 bases. Germline V CDR1 and CDR2: MGHRA, YSYEKL. The CDR3 consists of 16 residues. Trimming removed 3 bases from V and 4 bases from J; junction bases left unmatched: 12. CDR3 bases: TGCGCCAGCAGCCACACGGGGACAGCGACCCGGTACGAGCAGTACTTC. It encodes CASSHTGTATRYEQYF.

The J gene is TRBJ1-1, the V gene TRBV29-1; the D is unclear. Trimming took 7 bases from V and 1 from J, leaving 22 bases between them. The CDR3 is 16 amino acids. Germline CDR1 reads SQVTM; CDR2 reads ANQGSEA. The chain's CDR3 is CSAKGWVGHRNTEAFF. The CDR3 DNA follows: TGCAGCGCAAAGGGCTGGGTAGGCCACCGGAACACTGAAGCTTTCTTT. Drawing the rest from reference TRBV29-1 and TRBJ1-1, the complete variable domain is SAVISQKPSRDICQRGTSLTIQCQVDSQVTMMFWYRQQPGQSLTLIATANQGSEATYESGFVIDKFPISRPNLTFSTLTVSNMSPEDSSIYLCSAKGWVGHRNTEAFFGQGTRLTVV.

This chain joins TRBV15 and TRBJ2-4; D gene uncertain. Trimming took 3 bases from V and 1 from J, leaving 13 bases between them. CDR1 LNHNV and CDR2 YYDKDF come from the germline V gene (reference sequence). This CDR3 region has 16 residues. The CDR3 bases are TGTGCCACCAGCAGGGGCGAGGCTGTGGCCAAAAACATTCAGTACTTC. Its translation is CATSRGEAVAKNIQYF.

V gene TRBV29-1 combines with J gene TRBJ1-1, with D possibly being TRBD1 (6 bases). Deletions cut 6 bases from V and 5 bases from J, with 16 bases between. The CDR3 totals 13 residues. CDR1 is SQVTM and CDR2 is ANQGSEA in the germline V gene. CDR3 residues: CSVARGRGTEAFF. Here the CDR3 DNA reads TGCAGCGTCGCAAGGGGGAGGGGGACTGAAGCTTTCTTT.

The chain employs TRBV13 and TRBJ2-3; 8 bases are a match to TRBD1. Germline CDR1 is PRHDT and CDR2 is FYEKMQ (reference sequence). With V trimmed by 5 bases and J by 3 bases, 4 bases remained unmatched. The CDR3 runs 14 residues. CDR3 DNA sequence: TGTGCCAGCAGCCCAGGACAGGGAACAGATACGCAGTATTTT. Its translation is CASSPGQGTDTQYF. Full variable domain (outside the CDR3, taken from reference TRBV13 and TRBJ2-3): AAGVIQSPRHLIKEKRETATLKCYPIPRHDTVYWYQQGPGQDPQFLISFYEKMQSDKGSIPDRFSAQQFSDYHSELNMSSLELGDSALYFCASSPGQGTDTQYFGPGTRLTVL.

Only a few counts were recorded for this clone. This chain connects TRBV30 to TRBJ2-7; D gene uncertain. With 5 bases removed from V and 2 bases from J, the gap between germline ends came to 10 bases. The CDR3 spans 12 residues. Per the germline V gene, CDR1 is GTSNPN and CDR2 is SVGIG (reference sequence). The CDR3 loop is CAWSQSTYEQYF. The CDR3 coding sequence is TGTGCCTGGTCCCAGTCCACCTACGAGCAGTACTTC.

This clone was seen a handful of times. This chain joins TRBV28 and TRBJ2-1; D is unresolved. Germline CDR1 reads MDHEN; CDR2 reads SYDVKM. This CDR3 is built from 12 residues. Trimming took 7 bases from V and 4 from J, leaving 8 bases between them. CDR3 sequence: CASKQAYNEQFF. The CDR3 coding sequence is TGTGCCAGCAAGCAGGCGTACAATGAGCAGTTCTTC.

This clone was detected a few times. This rearrangement joins TRBV30 to TRBJ2-7; D is possibly TRBD1 or TRBD2 (5 bases each). V lost 1 base to trimming and J lost 0 bases, with 13 bases between them. CDR1 is GTSNPN and CDR2 is SVGIG in the germline V gene (reference sequence). The CDR3 spans 15 residues. The CDR3 region has the DNA TGTGCCTGGAGTGAGGGACCTCCGAGCTCCTACGAGCAGTACTTC. Translating it yields CAWSEGPPSSYEQYF.

The chain employs TRBV29-1 and TRBJ1-1; D gene ambiguous. The CDR3 sequence is 13 residues long. Trimming pared 8 bases from V and 5 bases from J, leaving 18 bases between. CDR1 is SQVTM, CDR2 ANQGSEA, per germline. The CDR3 DNA sequence: TGCAGCCTCAGGTACCTAATGCAAACTGAAGCTTTCTTT. Its translation: CSLRYLMQTEAFF.

In this sample, this clone turned up once. The chain links TRBV7-8 to TRBJ2-3; D not resolved. Germline assignment: CDR1 SGHVS and CDR2 FQNEAQ. The CDR3 runs to 12 residues. Trimming removed 5 bases at V and 4 bases at J, with 7 bases between. The CDR3 reads CASSRHADTQYF. In DNA form, the CDR3 reads TGTGCCAGCAGCCGACACGCAGATACGCAGTATTTT.

A word on this clone: Other DNA variants within this sample encode the same CDR3. This rearrangement joins TRBV30 to TRBJ1-5; D unclear. V was pared by 0 bases and J by 7 bases, with 7 bases between. This CDR3 is 12 amino acids long. Germline V gives CDR1 GTSNPN, CDR2 SVGIG (reference sequence). CDR3 amino acids: CAWSVLGQPQHF. CDR3 nucleotides: TGTGCCTGGAGTGTACTCGGCCAGCCCCAGCATTTT.

The chain carries TRBV2 and TRBJ1-6; D remains ambiguous. This CDR3 region has 11 residues. From germline, CDR1 is SNHLY and CDR2 FYNNEI. V was shortened by 3 bases and J by 15 bases, with 9 bases between the two germline ends. For the CDR3, the DNA is TGTGCCAGCAGTGAGGTTGGGCTCCTCCACTTT. It codes for CASSEVGLLHF.

V usage is TRBV19 and J usage is TRBJ2-1; 7 bases agree with TRBD1. The V gene's germline CDR1 is LNHDA and CDR2 SQIVND (reference sequence). The CDR3 is 14 residues long. With V trimmed by 5 bases and J by 6 bases, 7 bases remained unmatched. CDR3 loop: CASSQDRMGNEQFF. CDR3 in DNA: TGTGCCAGTAGTCAGGACAGGATGGGCAATGAGCAGTTCTTC. The whole variable domain, remainder taken from reference TRBV19 and TRBJ2-1, is DGGITQSPKYLFRKEGQNVTLSCEQNLNHDAMYWYRQDPGQGLRLIYYSQIVNDFQKGDIAEGYSVSREKKESFPLTVTSAQKNPTAFYLCASSQDRMGNEQFFGPGTRLTVL.